Listed below are T cell receptor beta chains from one sample, sequenced in a study of blood T cells in healthy people across ages. TCRdb reanalysed the 5' RACE reads using MiXCR and keeps one entry per CDR3 protein. Of some 710,000 distinct CDR3 sequences in the sample, less than 60% were seen once. The sample consisted of blood. All receptors derive from a man of 80 years or more in good health. CDR3s include the opening cysteine and the closing phenylalanine or tryptophan. Each record gives: D gene, V gene, clone size, J gene, CDR3 protein, CDR3 DNA. D genes are given only for firm matches. Expanded clones get a size class; other rows say once, few or many, or leave the size out.

d_call: TRBD1; v_call: TRBV10-3; clone_size: -; j_call: TRBJ2-7; cdr3_aa: CAITGDRGGNEQYF; cdr3_nt: TGTGCCATCACGGGGGACAGGGGAGGCAATGAGCAGTACTTC
d_call: TRBD2; v_call: TRBV7-2; clone_size: few; j_call: TRBJ2-3; cdr3_aa: CASSWGPWSSGRDTQYF; cdr3_nt: TGTGCCAGCAGCTGGGGGCCCTGGTCTAGCGGGAGAGATACGCAGTATTTT
d_call: -; v_call: TRBV6-5; clone_size: -; j_call: TRBJ2-2; cdr3_aa: CASSYSFVAPGELFF; cdr3_nt: TGTGCCAGCAGTTACTCTTTCGTAGCGCCCGGGGAGCTGTTTTTT
d_call: TRBD2; v_call: TRBV7-2; clone_size: -; j_call: TRBJ2-7; cdr3_aa: CASSPRPPIAGGPYERYF; cdr3_nt: TGTGCCAGCAGCCCAAGACCACCTATAGCGGGAGGGCCCTACGAGCGGTACTTC
d_call: -; v_call: TRBV11-2; clone_size: -; j_call: TRBJ1-5; cdr3_aa: CASSARGQHF; cdr3_nt: TGTGCCAGCAGCGCCAGGGGCCAGCATTTT
d_call: -; v_call: TRBV27; clone_size: many; j_call: TRBJ1-4; cdr3_aa: CASSPQGFGKLFF; cdr3_nt: TGTGCCAGCAGTCCCCAGGGTTTCGGAAAACTGTTTTTT
d_call: TRBD2; v_call: TRBV7-9; clone_size: -; j_call: TRBJ2-1; cdr3_aa: CASTRGLAGVNEQFF; cdr3_nt: TGTGCCAGCACCAGGGGACTAGCGGGAGTCAATGAGCAGTTCTTC
d_call: -; v_call: TRBV3-1; clone_size: few; j_call: TRBJ1-4; cdr3_aa: CASSPGTLATNEKLFF; cdr3_nt: TGTGCCAGCAGCCCAGGGACACTTGCAACTAATGAAAAACTGTTTTTT
d_call: -; v_call: TRBV30; clone_size: -; j_call: TRBJ2-7; cdr3_aa: CAWSSWGAGNEQYF; cdr3_nt: TGTGCCTGGAGTTCATGGGGGGCTGGCAATGAGCAGTACTTC
d_call: TRBD2; v_call: TRBV11-2; clone_size: once; j_call: TRBJ2-3; cdr3_aa: CASSLGGSGSMTDTQYF; cdr3_nt: TGTGCCAGCAGCTTAGGCGGTAGCGGGAGTATGACGGATACGCAGTATTTT
d_call: -; v_call: TRBV7-2; clone_size: -; j_call: TRBJ2-1; cdr3_aa: CASSLASGRVGEQFF; cdr3_nt: TGTGCCAGCAGCTTAGCCAGCGGGCGAGTTGGTGAGCAGTTCTTC
d_call: -; v_call: TRBV15; clone_size: -; j_call: TRBJ2-7; cdr3_aa: CATSARHPSSYEQYF; cdr3_nt: TGTGCCACCAGCGCCCGACATCCGAGCTCCTACGAGCAGTACTTC
d_call: TRBD2; v_call: TRBV9; clone_size: -; j_call: TRBJ2-7; cdr3_aa: CASSGTSGRDEQYF; cdr3_nt: TGTGCCAGCAGCGGGACTAGCGGGAGAGATGAGCAGTACTTC
d_call: -; v_call: TRBV4-1; clone_size: few; j_call: TRBJ1-2; cdr3_aa: CASRGEPRYGLENGYTF; cdr3_nt: TGCGCCAGCCGGGGTGAGCCGCGTTACGGGTTGGAGAATGGCTACACCTTC
d_call: -; v_call: TRBV6-6; clone_size: -; j_call: TRBJ1-5; cdr3_aa: CASSRGNRVSNQPQHF; cdr3_nt: TGTGCCAGCAGTAGGGGGAATAGGGTGAGCAATCAGCCCCAGCATTTT
d_call: -; v_call: TRBV15; clone_size: few; j_call: TRBJ2-1; cdr3_aa: CATSREQRRSDEQFF; cdr3_nt: TGTGCCACCAGCAGAGAACAGCGACGGTCCGATGAGCAGTTCTTC
d_call: TRBD2; v_call: TRBV2; clone_size: few; j_call: TRBJ2-7; cdr3_aa: CASTAGTSGSYEQYF; cdr3_nt: TGTGCCAGCACCGCCGGGACTAGCGGCTCCTACGAGCAGTACTTC
d_call: -; v_call: TRBV6-1; clone_size: few; j_call: TRBJ2-1; cdr3_aa: CASRKTLRRLATYNEQFF; cdr3_nt: TGTGCCAGCAGAAAAACGCTGAGGAGACTGGCCACCTACAATGAGCAGTTCTTC
d_call: -; v_call: TRBV27; clone_size: -; j_call: TRBJ2-6; cdr3_aa: CASSRGHGSGANVLTF; cdr3_nt: TGTGCCAGCAGCCGGGGGCACGGCTCTGGGGCCAACGTCCTGACTTTC
d_call: -; v_call: TRBV6-6; clone_size: few; j_call: TRBJ1-5; cdr3_aa: CASSSDRRNQPQHF; cdr3_nt: TGTGCCAGCAGTTCGGACCGCCGAAATCAGCCCCAGCATTTT
d_call: -; v_call: TRBV5-6; clone_size: -; j_call: TRBJ2-7; cdr3_aa: CASSLISGVVYEQYF; cdr3_nt: TGTGCCAGCAGCTTGATTAGTGGGGTAGTCTACGAGCAGTACTTC
d_call: -; v_call: TRBV12-3/TRBV12-4; clone_size: -; j_call: TRBJ2-7; cdr3_aa: CASSFYPQGSYNEQYF; cdr3_nt: TGTGCCAGCAGTTTTTACCCCCAGGGCTCCTACAATGAGCAGTACTTC
d_call: -; v_call: TRBV2; clone_size: few; j_call: TRBJ2-7; cdr3_aa: CASTLQGEQYF; cdr3_nt: TGTGCCAGCACCCTCCAGGGCGAGCAGTACTTC
d_call: -; v_call: TRBV5-1; clone_size: -; j_call: TRBJ2-7; cdr3_aa: CASSLALGIVELGEQYF; cdr3_nt: TGCGCCAGCAGCTTGGCCTTAGGAATAGTTGAATTGGGTGAGCAGTACTTC
d_call: TRBD2; v_call: TRBV6-5; clone_size: -; j_call: TRBJ2-1; cdr3_aa: CASSSGLEAVNEQFF; cdr3_nt: TGTGCCAGCAGTTCCGGACTAGAGGCTGTCAATGAGCAGTTCTTC
d_call: TRBD2; v_call: TRBV5-1; clone_size: -; j_call: TRBJ2-1; cdr3_aa: CASSVAGTSGNNEQFF; cdr3_nt: TGCGCCAGCAGCGTTGCCGGGACTAGCGGGAACAATGAGCAGTTCTTC
d_call: -; v_call: TRBV20-1; clone_size: -; j_call: TRBJ2-3; cdr3_aa: CSARIIRAGTDTQYF; cdr3_nt: TGCAGTGCTAGAATTATTCGGGCGGGAACAGATACGCAGTATTTT
d_call: TRBD1; v_call: TRBV28; clone_size: -; j_call: TRBJ1-3; cdr3_aa: CASRAGGLGNTIYF; cdr3_nt: TGTGCCAGCAGGGCAGGGGGGTTAGGAAACACCATATATTTT
d_call: TRBD2; v_call: TRBV20-1; clone_size: -; j_call: TRBJ2-5; cdr3_aa: CSARLGGNQETQYF; cdr3_nt: TGCAGTGCGAGGCTGGGGGGGAACCAAGAGACCCAGTACTTC
d_call: -; v_call: TRBV20-1; clone_size: -; j_call: TRBJ2-7; cdr3_aa: CSVILPGYEQYF; cdr3_nt: TGCAGTGTGATCCTGCCCGGTTACGAGCAGTACTTC
d_call: -; v_call: TRBV9; clone_size: few; j_call: TRBJ2-1; cdr3_aa: CASSPPLPNEQFF; cdr3_nt: TGTGCCAGCAGCCCTCCCCTGCCCAATGAGCAGTTCTTC
d_call: TRBD1; v_call: TRBV6-5; clone_size: once; j_call: TRBJ1-1; cdr3_aa: CASRIEEGAVTEAFF; cdr3_nt: TGTGCCAGCAGAATTGAAGAGGGGGCCGTCACTGAAGCTTTCTTT
d_call: TRBD1; v_call: TRBV13; clone_size: few; j_call: TRBJ2-7; cdr3_aa: CASRNRQGDYEQYF; cdr3_nt: TGTGCCAGCAGAAATCGACAGGGGGATTACGAGCAGTACTTC
d_call: -; v_call: TRBV5-1; clone_size: -; j_call: TRBJ2-7; cdr3_aa: CASSSTMNYEQYF; cdr3_nt: TGCGCCAGCAGCTCTACGATGAACTACGAGCAGTACTTC
d_call: TRBD2; v_call: TRBV6-2/TRBV6-3; clone_size: once; j_call: TRBJ2-2; cdr3_aa: CASSGDYLGELFF; cdr3_nt: TGTGCCAGCAGCGGGGACTACCTCGGGGAGCTGTTTTTT
d_call: -; v_call: TRBV9; clone_size: many; j_call: TRBJ2-7; cdr3_aa: CASSVIESSYEQYF; cdr3_nt: TGTGCCAGCAGCGTAATTGAAAGCTCCTACGAGCAGTACTTC
d_call: -; v_call: TRBV9; clone_size: -; j_call: TRBJ2-3; cdr3_aa: CASSVVPTSTDTQYF; cdr3_nt: TGTGCCAGCAGCGTAGTCCCGACCTCCACAGATACGCAGTATTTT
d_call: -; v_call: TRBV5-1; clone_size: -; j_call: TRBJ2-2; cdr3_aa: CASGSEWGANPGELFF; cdr3_nt: TGCGCCAGCGGCTCCGAGTGGGGGGCGAATCCCGGGGAGCTGTTTTTT
d_call: -; v_call: TRBV18; clone_size: -; j_call: TRBJ1-4; cdr3_aa: CASSPPSNEKLFF; cdr3_nt: TGTGCCAGCTCACCACCGTCTAATGAAAAACTGTTTTTT
d_call: TRBD2; v_call: TRBV6-2/TRBV6-3; clone_size: -; j_call: TRBJ2-7; cdr3_aa: CASRLTSGSYERYF; cdr3_nt: TGTGCCAGCAGACTGACTAGCGGCTCCTACGAGCGGTACTTC
d_call: -; v_call: TRBV7-2; clone_size: -; j_call: TRBJ2-3; cdr3_aa: CASSLASEMAQYF; cdr3_nt: TGTGCCAGCAGCTTAGCTTCCGAGATGGCGCAGTATTTT
d_call: -; v_call: TRBV7-3; clone_size: many; j_call: TRBJ2-7; cdr3_aa: CASSLMTGYEQYF; cdr3_nt: TGTGCCAGCAGCTTGATGACAGGATACGAGCAGTACTTC
d_call: TRBD1; v_call: TRBV7-2; clone_size: -; j_call: TRBJ1-2; cdr3_aa: CASSAHRGGNGYTF; cdr3_nt: TGTGCCAGCAGCGCCCACAGGGGAGGGAATGGCTACACCTTC
d_call: -; v_call: TRBV29-1; clone_size: -; j_call: TRBJ1-1; cdr3_aa: CSASGTTEAFF; cdr3_nt: TGCAGCGCCAGTGGGACAACTGAAGCTTTCTTT
d_call: -; v_call: TRBV10-3; clone_size: -; j_call: TRBJ2-1; cdr3_aa: CAISAPSRQETQFF; cdr3_nt: TGTGCCATCAGTGCGCCGAGCCGGCAAGAGACCCAGTTCTTC
d_call: -; v_call: TRBV6-2/TRBV6-3; clone_size: few; j_call: TRBJ1-6; cdr3_aa: CASSPPVAPLHF; cdr3_nt: TGTGCCAGCAGTCCCCCCGTCGCACCCCTCCACTTT
d_call: -; v_call: TRBV7-2; clone_size: many; j_call: TRBJ2-5; cdr3_aa: CASSLGGSLQETQYF; cdr3_nt: TGTGCCAGCAGCTTAGGAGGTTCGCTACAAGAGACCCAGTACTTC
d_call: TRBD2; v_call: TRBV25-1; clone_size: -; j_call: TRBJ2-1; cdr3_aa: CASSEGLAGGAGEQFF; cdr3_nt: TGTGCCAGCAGTGAAGGACTAGCGGGAGGAGCGGGTGAGCAGTTCTTC
d_call: -; v_call: TRBV4-2; clone_size: -; j_call: TRBJ2-1; cdr3_aa: CASSQEDNTLGQFF; cdr3_nt: TGTGCCAGCAGCCAAGAGGACAACACCTTGGGGCAGTTCTTC
d_call: -; v_call: TRBV18; clone_size: -; j_call: TRBJ2-7; cdr3_aa: CASSLNHFDGHSYNEQYF; cdr3_nt: TGTGCCAGCTCACTGAACCATTTTGACGGGCACTCCTACAATGAGCAGTACTTC
d_call: -; v_call: TRBV7-7; clone_size: -; j_call: TRBJ2-1; cdr3_aa: CASSPGQHYNEQFF; cdr3_nt: TGTGCCAGCAGCCCGGGACAACACTACAATGAGCAGTTCTTC
d_call: -; v_call: TRBV5-1; clone_size: -; j_call: TRBJ1-1; cdr3_aa: CASSLPGPNTEAFF; cdr3_nt: TGCGCCAGCAGCCTGCCGGGGCCGAACACTGAAGCTTTCTTT
d_call: -; v_call: TRBV6-6; clone_size: few; j_call: TRBJ2-2; cdr3_aa: CASSYERGSTGELFF; cdr3_nt: TGTGCCAGCAGTTACGAAAGGGGGAGCACCGGGGAGCTGTTTTTT
d_call: TRBD1; v_call: TRBV20-1; clone_size: -; j_call: TRBJ1-6; cdr3_aa: CSASHRDSTSYNSPLHF; cdr3_nt: TGCAGTGCTAGCCACCGGGACAGTACCTCCTATAATTCACCCCTCCACTTT